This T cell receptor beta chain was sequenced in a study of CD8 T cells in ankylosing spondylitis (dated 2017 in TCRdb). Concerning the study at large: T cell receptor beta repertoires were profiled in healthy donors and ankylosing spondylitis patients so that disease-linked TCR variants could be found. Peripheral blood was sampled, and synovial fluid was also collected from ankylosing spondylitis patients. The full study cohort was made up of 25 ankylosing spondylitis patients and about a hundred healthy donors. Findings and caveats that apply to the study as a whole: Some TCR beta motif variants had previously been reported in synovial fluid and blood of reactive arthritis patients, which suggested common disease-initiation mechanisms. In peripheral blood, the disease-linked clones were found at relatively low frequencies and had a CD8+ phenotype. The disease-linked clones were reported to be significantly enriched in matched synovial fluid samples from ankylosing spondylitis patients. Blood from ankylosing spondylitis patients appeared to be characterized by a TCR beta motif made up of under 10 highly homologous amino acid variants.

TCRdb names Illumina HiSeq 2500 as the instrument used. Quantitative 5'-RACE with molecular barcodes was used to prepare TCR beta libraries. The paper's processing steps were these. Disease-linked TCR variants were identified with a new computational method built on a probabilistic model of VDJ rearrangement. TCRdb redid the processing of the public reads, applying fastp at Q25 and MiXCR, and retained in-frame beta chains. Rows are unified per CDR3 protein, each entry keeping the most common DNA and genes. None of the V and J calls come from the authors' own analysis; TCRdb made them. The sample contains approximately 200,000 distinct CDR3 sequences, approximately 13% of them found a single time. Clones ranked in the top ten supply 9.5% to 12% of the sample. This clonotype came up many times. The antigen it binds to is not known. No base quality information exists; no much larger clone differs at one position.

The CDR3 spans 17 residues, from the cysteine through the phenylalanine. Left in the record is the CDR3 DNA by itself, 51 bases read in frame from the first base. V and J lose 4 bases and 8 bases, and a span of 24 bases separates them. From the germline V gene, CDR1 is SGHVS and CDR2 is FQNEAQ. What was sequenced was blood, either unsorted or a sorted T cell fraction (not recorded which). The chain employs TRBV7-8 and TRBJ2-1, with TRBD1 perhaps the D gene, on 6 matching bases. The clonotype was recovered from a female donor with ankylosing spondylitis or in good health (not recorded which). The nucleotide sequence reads TGTGCCAGCAGCTATGGGGGCAATTTGGGAGCCCCATATGAGCAGTTCTTC. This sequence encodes CASSYGGNLGAPYEQFF.